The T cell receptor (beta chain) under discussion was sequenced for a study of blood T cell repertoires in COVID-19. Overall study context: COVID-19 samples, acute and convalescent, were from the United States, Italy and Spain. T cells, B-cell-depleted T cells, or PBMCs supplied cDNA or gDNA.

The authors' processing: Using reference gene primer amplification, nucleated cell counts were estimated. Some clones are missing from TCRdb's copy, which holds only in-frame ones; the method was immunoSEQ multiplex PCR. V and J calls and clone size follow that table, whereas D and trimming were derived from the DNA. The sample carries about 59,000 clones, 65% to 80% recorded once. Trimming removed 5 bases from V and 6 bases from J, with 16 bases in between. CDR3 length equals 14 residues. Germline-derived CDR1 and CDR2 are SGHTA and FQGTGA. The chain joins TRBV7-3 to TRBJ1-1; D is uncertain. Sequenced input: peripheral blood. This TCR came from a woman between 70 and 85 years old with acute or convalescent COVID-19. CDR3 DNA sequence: TGTGCCAGCAGCGCGGACCCCCGAGGGTCTGAAGCTTTCTTT. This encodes CASSADPRGSEAFF.